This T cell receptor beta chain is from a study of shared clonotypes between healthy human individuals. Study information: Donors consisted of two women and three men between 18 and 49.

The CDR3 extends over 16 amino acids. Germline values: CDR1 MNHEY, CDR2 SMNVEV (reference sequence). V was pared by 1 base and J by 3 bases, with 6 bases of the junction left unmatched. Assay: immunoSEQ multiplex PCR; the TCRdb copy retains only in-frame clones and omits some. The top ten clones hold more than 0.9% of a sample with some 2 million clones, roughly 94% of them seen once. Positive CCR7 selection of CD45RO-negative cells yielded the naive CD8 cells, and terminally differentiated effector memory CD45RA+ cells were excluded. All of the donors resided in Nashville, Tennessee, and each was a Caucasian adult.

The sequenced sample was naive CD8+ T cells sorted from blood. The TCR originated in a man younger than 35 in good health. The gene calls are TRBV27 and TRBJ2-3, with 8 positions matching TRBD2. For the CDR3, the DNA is TGTGCCAGCAGTTTATTGAAGCGGGGGTGGACAGATACGCAGTATTTT. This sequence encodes CASSLLKRGWTDTQYF.